One and the same sample provided the 26 T cell receptor beta chains below, sequenced in a study of T cells after yellow fever vaccination. TCRdb reprocessed the 5' RACE reads via MiXCR and lists one record per CDR3 protein. The table lists about 340,000 distinct CDR3 sequences, approximately 13% of them singletons, with approximately 3.3% in the top ten. The specimen was CD4+ T cells sorted from PBMCs, collected 15 days after the yellow fever booster vaccination. The receptors stem from a man aged 18 to 29 who received the YFV17D yellow fever vaccine.

The rearrangement joins TRBV20-1 to TRBJ2-2; 9 bases match TRBD1. The J segment lost 6 bases and the V segment lost 6 bases, leaving 5 bases of the junction unmatched. Looked up from germline, CDR1 is DFQATT and CDR2 is SNEGSKA (reference sequence). This CDR3 region has 13 residues. The CDR3 spells CSAGQGKAGELFF. Here the CDR3 DNA reads TGCAGTGCCGGACAGGGGAAGGCCGGGGAGCTGTTTTTT.

This clonotype came up a few times. The rearrangement uses TRBV5-1 and TRBJ2-2; the D gene is possibly TRBD2 (5 bases). Per germline, CDR1 SGHRS and CDR2 YFSETQ. The CDR3 is 19 amino acids. V lost 2 bases, J lost 3 bases, and 23 bases lay in between. DNA for the CDR3: TGCGCCAGCAGCTTCCGGGATTCCGGTGAGGCAGGATACACCGGGGAGCTGTTTTTT. Its protein is CASSFRDSGEAGYTGELFF.

The chain joins TRBV7-2 to TRBJ1-4; TRBD1 agrees at 8 bases. In germline, CDR1 is SGHTA, CDR2 FQGNSA. The CDR3 extends over 15 amino acids. V was pared by 6 bases and J by 3 bases, with 6 bases of the junction left unmatched. CDR3 sequence reads: CASRLQGAANEKLFF. The CDR3 bases are TGTGCCAGCAGACTCCAGGGGGCTGCTAATGAAAAACTGTTTTTT.

This clonotype has a count of ten or more. The V gene is TRBV20-1, the J gene TRBJ1-2; no definite D call. There are 12 residues in the CDR3. V dropped 1 base and J dropped 5 bases, with 8 bases sitting between them. Germline CDR1 reads DFQATT; CDR2 reads SNEGSKA (reference sequence). This chain's CDR3 is CSARGGPYGYTF. DNA of the CDR3: TGCAGTGCTAGAGGCGGTCCATATGGCTACACCTTC.

The chain carries TRBV7-2 and TRBJ2-3; D remains ambiguous. This CDR3 has 13 amino acids. CDR1 is SGHTA, CDR2 FQGNSA, per germline. V was shortened by 5 bases and J by 2 bases, with 8 bases between the two germline ends. CDR3 nucleotides: TGTGCCAGCAGCGCGACGATCACAGATACGCAGTATTTT. Residues: CASSATITDTQYF. Full variable domain (missing parts from reference TRBV7-2 and TRBJ2-3): GAGVSQSPSNKVTEKGKDVELRCDPISGHTALYWYRQSLGQGLEFLIYFQGNSAPDKSGLPSDRFSAERTGGSVSTLTIQRTQQEDSAVYLCASSATITDTQYFGPGTRLTVL.

This clonotype came up a few times. The chain combines TRBV4-2 with TRBJ1-3; no firm D call. This CDR3 spans 14 amino acids. The V gene lost 8 bases and the J gene lost 6 bases, with 17 bases spanning the gap. Germline assignment: CDR1 LGHNA and CDR2 YNFKEQ. The CDR3 DNA follows: TGTGCCAGCTCCGTCCCCATAGAAGAAAACACCATATATTTT. Protein: CASSVPIEENTIYF.

The chain recombines TRBV28 with TRBJ2-7; no clear D. The CDR3 runs 14 residues. In germline, CDR1 is MDHEN, CDR2 SYDVKM. Trimming took 4 bases from V and 6 from J, leaving 16 bases between them. This CDR3 is CASSSPGSRVEQYF. CDR3 bases: TGTGCCAGCAGTTCCCCCGGCAGCCGCGTCGAGCAGTACTTC.

This clonotype has ten or more counts. The CDR3 nucleotides are TGTGCCAGCAGCTTAGTCTGGCAGGGTGGGACCCAGTACTTC. Its protein product is CASSLVWQGGTQYF. This chain uses TRBV7-2 with TRBJ2-5, with a possible D match to TRBD1 (5 bases). Germline lookup yields CDR1 SGHTA and CDR2 FQGNSA. The CDR3 is 14 amino acids. V lost 1 base and J 7 bases, leaving 13 bases between the germline ends. Filled out from reference TRBV7-2 and TRBJ2-5, the complete variable domain reads GAGVSQSPSNKVTEKGKDVELRCDPISGHTALYWYRQSLGQGLEFLIYFQGNSAPDKSGLPSDRFSAERTGGSVSTLTIQRTQQEDSAVYLCASSLVWQGGTQYFGPGTRLLVL.

V is TRBV4-1 and J is TRBJ2-7; D is possibly TRBD1 (6 bases). This CDR3 spans 16 amino acids. V gave up 1 base and J gave up 0 bases, with 13 bases separating them. CDR1 and CDR2 (germline): MGHRA, YSYEKL. The CDR3 loop reads CASSQGTGHRSYEQYF. The CDR3 coding sequence is TGCGCCAGCAGCCAAGGGACGGGACACCGCTCCTACGAGCAGTACTTC.

This clonotype was observed once. The chain combines TRBV6-2 or TRBV6-3 with TRBJ1-1; D is unclear. The V end was cut by 8 bases, the J end by 9 bases, with 16 bases between. CDR3 length: 12 residues. Per germline, CDR1 MNHEY and CDR2 SVGEGT. The chain's CDR3 is CASSYPGPKAFF. CDR3 coding DNA: TGTGCCAGCTCTTACCCCGGACCGAAAGCTTTCTTT.

The rearrangement links TRBV9 to TRBJ2-5; D possibly corresponds to TRBD2 (5 bases). Trimming took 0 bases from V and 5 from J, leaving 17 bases between them. CDR1 SGDLS and CDR2 YYNGEE come from the germline V gene. This CDR3 spans 16 amino acids. Written as DNA, the CDR3 is TGTGCCAGCAGCGTAGGCCTAGCTCCACCCAGGGAGACCCAGTACTTC. Its protein product is CASSVGLAPPRETQYF.

The chain is built from TRBV7-3 and TRBJ1-1; the D is unclear. V gave up 1 base and J gave up 3 bases, with 12 bases separating them. Germline V lookup: CDR1 SGHTA, CDR2 FQGTGA. The CDR3 covers 15 residues. The CDR3 DNA sequence: TGTGCCAGCAGCTTAATTGTCGGGATAGACACTGAAGCTTTCTTT. Its protein is CASSLIVGIDTEAFF. Together with reference TRBV7-3 and TRBJ1-1, the CDR3 gives the full variable domain: GAGVSQTPSNKVTEKGKYVELRCDPISGHTALYWYRQSLGQGPEFLIYFQGTGAADDSGLPNDRFFAVRPEGSVSTLKIQRTERGDSAVYLCASSLIVGIDTEAFFGQGTRLTVV.

The sample holds a few counts of this clonotype. J is TRBJ1-2 and V is TRBV10-3; 7 nucleotides line up with TRBD1. Looked up from germline, CDR1 is ENHRY and CDR2 is SYGVKD. V dropped 7 bases and J dropped 3; count of bases not matched to a gene: 11. The CDR3 is made up of 15 amino acids. The CDR3 DNA follows: TGTGCCATCAACTCCCCGACAGGGAGCCACTATGGCTACACCTTC. This translates into CAINSPTGSHYGYTF.

V gene TRBV18 combines with J gene TRBJ2-5, with D perhaps matching TRBD1 or TRBD2 (5 bases each). The germline V and J ends were trimmed by 3 bases and 3 bases, with 17 bases remaining between them. Germline V gives CDR1 KGHSH, CDR2 LQKENI. The CDR3 length is 16 residues. CDR3 amino acids: CASSPTGTYSKETQYF. The CDR3 region has the DNA TGTGCCAGCTCACCGACCGGGACGTACAGTAAAGAGACCCAGTACTTC.

This clonotype has ten or more counts. The chain couples TRBV4-3 to TRBJ2-1; 7 positions agree with TRBD2. Trimming removed 5 bases from V and 8 bases from J; junction bases left unmatched: 9. The germline V gene has CDR1 LGHNA and CDR2 YSLEER. This CDR3 comprises 14 residues. The CDR3 spells CASSTERGRDEQFF. The CDR3 region has the DNA TGCGCCAGCAGCACGGAACGAGGGAGGGATGAGCAGTTCTTC.

The V call is TRBV6-5, the J call TRBJ2-7; 13 bases agree with TRBD2. V lost 6 bases, J lost 6 bases, and 5 bases stayed unmatched. Germline V gives CDR1 MNHEY, CDR2 SVGAGI. This CDR3 region has 14 residues. In DNA, the CDR3 is TGTGCCAGCAGGCGGACTAGCGGGGGAGGCGAGCAGTACTTC. Protein: CASRRTSGGGEQYF.

This clonotype was recorded a few times. The V call is TRBV6-2 or TRBV6-3, the J call TRBJ1-3; tentatively, D is TRBD1 (5 bases). Trimming left V 2 bases short and J 0 bases short, with 17 bases between. Germline-derived CDR1 and CDR2 are MNHEY and SVGEGT. The CDR3 extends over 18 amino acids. The CDR3 coding sequence is TGTGCCAGCAGTTACCTCCGGACACCTTTGAGCTCTGGAAACACCATATATTTT. Translation: CASSYLRTPLSSGNTIYF.

This clonotype has more than one count but fewer than ten. J is TRBJ2-3 and V is TRBV11-2; TRBD2 might be the D (6 bases). The CDR3 loop spans 15 amino acids. The V gene lost 3 bases and the J gene lost 0 bases, with 10 bases spanning the gap. CDR1 and CDR2 (germline): SGHAT, FQNNGV. CDR3 nucleotide sequence: TGTGCCAGCAGCTTGAGCGGGCTAAGCACAGATACGCAGTATTTT. It codes for CASSLSGLSTDTQYF.

V and J are TRBV28 and TRBJ2-5, with D possibly being TRBD2 (6 bases). The germline CDR1 and CDR2 sequences are MDHEN and SYDVKM. This CDR3 comprises 13 residues. The germline V and J ends were trimmed by 8 bases and 7 bases, with 17 bases remaining between them. The chain's CDR3 is CASLSGTDGTQYF. The CDR3 DNA sequence: TGTGCCAGCCTTTCAGGGACTGACGGGACCCAGTACTTC.

J is TRBJ1-1 and V is TRBV29-1; D gene uncertain. Trimming left V 4 bases short and J 0 bases short, with 9 bases between. The CDR3 runs 13 residues. Germline CDR1 is SQVTM and CDR2 is ANQGSEA. CDR3 sequence (DNA): TGCAGCGTTGGTGGGGTACTGAACACTGAAGCTTTCTTT. Translated: CSVGGVLNTEAFF.

This clonotype showed up just a few times. This chain links TRBV9 with TRBJ2-2; D could derive from TRBD1 or TRBD2 (6 bases each). Germline V gives CDR1 SGDLS, CDR2 YYNGEE. V was shortened by 1 base and J by 7 bases, with 11 bases between the two germline ends. This CDR3 has 14 residues. The CDR3 spells CASSVLQGGGELFF. CDR3 DNA sequence: TGTGCCAGCAGCGTACTACAGGGAGGCGGGGAGCTGTTTTTT.

This clonotype has a handful of counts. This sequence joins TRBV4-2 and TRBJ2-5, with TRBD1 as a possible D gene (6 bases). This CDR3 spans 15 amino acids. Germline CDR1 reads LGHNA; CDR2 reads YNFKEQ. Deletions cut 1 base from V and 2 bases from J, with 11 bases between. The CDR3 spells CASSQVQGTQETQYF. For the CDR3, the DNA is TGTGCCAGCAGCCAAGTACAGGGAACTCAAGAGACCCAGTACTTC.

The rearrangement links TRBV27 to TRBJ2-7; D not resolved. V dropped 5 bases and J dropped 5 bases, with 16 bases sitting between them. The CDR3 spans 14 residues. Germline-derived CDR1 and CDR2 are MNHEY and SMNVEV (reference sequence). Here the CDR3 DNA reads TGTGCCAGCAGTACCCCGAGTGGATGGGACGAGCAGTACGTC. Translating it yields CASSTPSGWDEQYV.

This clonotype has a handful of counts. The genes are TRBV20-1 and TRBJ2-5, with D perhaps given as TRBD1 or TRBD2 (5 bases each). The CDR3 sequence is 14 residues long. The V end was cut by 0 bases, the J end by 5 bases, with 13 bases between. Germline CDR1 is DFQATT and CDR2 is SNEGSKA (reference sequence). The CDR3: CSARDGTVRETQYF. The CDR3 DNA sequence: TGCAGTGCTAGAGATGGGACCGTTCGGGAGACCCAGTACTTC.

This clonotype was found many times. V and J are TRBV6-6 and TRBJ2-1; maybe TRBD1 (5 bases). Between the trimmed V and J ends, which lost 2 bases and 3 bases, there was a span of 17 bases. The germline gives CDR1 MNHNY, CDR2 SVGAGI (reference sequence). The CDR3 covers 17 residues. CDR3 protein: CASSYPRSGKSYNEQFF. For the CDR3, the DNA is TGTGCCAGCAGTTACCCAAGGTCAGGGAAGAGCTACAATGAGCAGTTCTTC.

This clonotype was seen more than once but under ten times. V is TRBV3-1 and J is TRBJ2-3, with D perhaps given as TRBD1 or TRBD2 (5 bases each). The V end was cut by 1 base, the J end by 2 bases, with 13 bases between. CDR1 is LGHDT and CDR2 is YNNKEL in the germline V gene (reference sequence). The CDR3 loop spans 16 amino acids. This CDR3 is CASSQAWDRNTDTQYF. Written as DNA, the CDR3 is TGTGCCAGCAGCCAAGCTTGGGACCGAAACACAGATACGCAGTATTTT.